This T cell receptor (beta chain) appears in the sequencing data of a study of beta chain features in type 1 diabetes. Investigators reverse transcribed all isolated RNA, so they sequenced expressed TCRB transcripts. Sequenced by immunoSEQ multiplex PCR; TCRdb stores in-frame clones only, minus some. The data show some 240,000 clones, 15% to 20% seen once. Regarding the study as a whole: Type 1 diabetes patients had TCRB CDR3s that were shorter (moderately but significantly so) in all four CD4+ subsets. Type 1 diabetes patients had VDJ junctions that carried fewer insertions and more deletions.

Germline V gene sequence: CDR1 MRHNA, CDR2 SNTAGT. CDR3 size: 16 residues. V gave up 5 bases and J gave up 5 bases; unmatched junction bases: 9. This clone was detected a few times. Its target is not known. The clonotype originates from a man aged 25 to 45 with type 1 diabetes. Sequencing used naive CD4+ T cells from blood. The chain is built from TRBV6-4 and TRBJ2-3; 11 bases are shared with TRBD1. CDR3 in DNA: TGTGCCAGCAGTCTTGGACAGGGGGCCAGAAGAGATACGCAGTATTTT. Translation: CASSLGQGARRDTQYF.